The T cell receptor (beta chain) under discussion was sequenced for a study of blood T cell repertoires in COVID-19. In the source study's methods: The assay estimated nucleated cells by amplifying reference gene primers. The data were produced by immunoSEQ multiplex PCR, yet TCRdb's version contains in-frame clones alone and is incomplete. That table gives V, J and clone size, and the DNA gave D and trimming. The sample lists around 500,000 clones, about 85% occurring once. Looked up from germline, CDR1 is SGHRS and CDR2 is YFSETQ. V was clipped by 5 bases and J by 4 bases; unmatched bases: 11. The CDR3 covers 16 residues.

This chain joins TRBV5-1 and TRBJ2-3; TRBD2 aligns across 9 bases. The sequence derives from a woman between 55 and 75 years old who had recovered from COVID-19. The sequencing input was PBMCs or T cells enriched from blood (not recorded which). CDR3 loop: CASSTLSGGRPDTQYF. The CDR3 DNA sequence: TGCGCCAGCAGTACCCTCAGCGGGGGGCGGCCAGATACGCAGTATTTT. The full variable domain, with the rest looked up from reference TRBV5-1 and TRBJ2-3, is KAGVTQTPRYLIKTRGQQVTLSCSPISGHRSVSWYQQTPGQGLQFLFEYFSETQRNKGNFPGRFSGRQFSNSRSEMNVSTLELGDSALYLCASSTLSGGRPDTQYFGPGTRLTVL.